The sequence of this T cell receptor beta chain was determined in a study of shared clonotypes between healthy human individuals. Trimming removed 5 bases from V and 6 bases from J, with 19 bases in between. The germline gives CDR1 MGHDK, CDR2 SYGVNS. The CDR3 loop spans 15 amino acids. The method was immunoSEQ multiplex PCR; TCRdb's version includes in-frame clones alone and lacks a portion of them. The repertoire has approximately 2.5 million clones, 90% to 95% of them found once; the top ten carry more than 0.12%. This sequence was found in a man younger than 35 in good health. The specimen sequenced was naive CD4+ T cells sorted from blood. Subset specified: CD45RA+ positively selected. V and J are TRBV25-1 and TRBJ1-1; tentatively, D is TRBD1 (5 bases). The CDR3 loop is CASSTLDRSEAEAFF. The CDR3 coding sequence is TGTGCCAGCAGTACACTAGACAGAAGTGAGGCTGAAGCTTTCTTT.